Below, 22 T cell receptor beta chains from the same sample are listed, as sequenced in a study of blood T cell repertoires in COVID-19. Sequencing was performed with immunoSEQ multiplex PCR; in TCRdb, only in-frame clones are kept and a portion is missing. Of 60,000 to 80,000 clones listed, about nine tenths are singletons. Sequenced sample: peripheral blood. These TCRs come from a human donor in a cohort sampled during active COVID-19.

This chain links TRBV21-1 with TRBJ1-5. TRBV21-1 is noted as a pseudogene. The CDR3 totals 14 residues. The CDR3 protein is CASSKVPFNQPQHF. The CDR3 DNA sequence: TGTGCCAGCAGCAAAGTCCCCTTCAATCAGCCCCAGCATTTT.

The chain combines TRBV2 with TRBJ2-1, with D tentatively TRBD1 (5 bases). Germline loops: CDR1 SNHLY, CDR2 FYNNEI. V dropped 8 bases and J dropped 0 bases, with 14 bases sitting between them. CDR3 length: 15 amino acids. This CDR3 is CASGPGPSSYNEQFF. CDR3 nucleotides: TGTGCCAGCGGCCCAGGGCCCAGCTCCTACAATGAGCAGTTCTTC.

The CDR3 sequence: CAAGLAGVMSDTQYF. The CDR3 DNA follows: TGTGCTGCGGGACTAGCGGGAGTTATGTCAGATACGCAGTATTTT. The chain has TRBV30 and TRBJ2-3; 14 positions match TRBD2. The germline V gene encodes CDR1 GTSNPN and CDR2 SVGIG (reference sequence). This CDR3 has 15 amino acids.

The V call is TRBV24-1, the J call TRBJ2-1; 10 bases align to TRBD2. Germline-derived CDR1 and CDR2 are KGHDR and SFDVKD. Trimming removed 1 base from V and 6 bases from J; junction bases left unmatched: 5. This CDR3 contains 16 residues. CDR3 DNA: TGTGCCACCAGTGATTTTTTGGCTAGCGGGAGCAATGAGCAGTTCTTC. Encoded protein: CATSDFLASGSNEQFF.

The chain recombines TRBV5-1 with TRBJ2-7; 7 positions match TRBD1. CDR1 is SGHRS, CDR2 YFSETQ, per germline. Trimming took 4 bases from V and 5 from J; bases not matched to a gene: 6. The CDR3 loop spans 13 amino acids. CDR3 in DNA: TGCGCCAGCAGCCCTGGACAGGACCACGAGCAGTACTTC. Translating gives CASSPGQDHEQYF.

The chain employs TRBV10-3 and TRBJ1-2, with D perhaps matching TRBD1 (5 bases). Germline loops: CDR1 ENHRY, CDR2 SYGVKD. The CDR3 has 11 amino acids. Trimming removed 10 bases from V and 4 bases from J, with 10 bases in between. CDR3: CATGTGYGYTF. The CDR3 DNA is TGTGCCACCGGGACTGGCTATGGCTACACCTTC.

The chain employs TRBV5-6 and TRBJ1-1; 7 nucleotides align to TRBD1. The V and J ends lost 2 bases and 11 bases, in that order; junction bases with no gene match: 15. Germline values: CDR1 SGHDT, CDR2 YYEEEE. The CDR3 spans 15 residues. The CDR3 region has the DNA TGTGCCAGCAGCTTAATCGTACAGGGGAACACTGGGGCTTTCTTT. Its translation is CASSLIVQGNTGAFF. Together with reference TRBV5-6 and TRBJ1-1, the CDR3 gives the full variable domain: DAGVTQSPTHLIKTRGQQVTLRCSPKSGHDTVSWYQQALGQGPQFIFQYYEEEERQRGNFPDRFSGHQFPNYSSELNVNALLLGDSALYLCASSLIVQGNTGAFFGQGTRLTVV.

This chain links TRBV10-3 with TRBJ1-4, with D tentatively TRBD1 (5 bases). Germline V gene lookup returns CDR1 ENHRY and CDR2 SYGVKD. The CDR3 runs 14 residues. Trimming pared 4 bases from V and 7 bases from J, leaving 13 bases between. CDR3 coding DNA: TGTGCCATCAGTGCACGGCAGGGAGGTGAAAAACTGTTTTTT. Residues: CAISARQGGEKLFF.

V and J are TRBV7-9 and TRBJ1-1, with 8 positions matching TRBD1. The CDR3 is made up of 14 amino acids. V dropped 4 bases and J dropped 5; count of bases not matched to a gene: 6. Germline CDR1 is SEHNR and CDR2 is FQNEAQ (reference sequence). The CDR3 region is CASSYSGGWTEAFF. CDR3 nucleotides: TGTGCCAGCAGCTACTCAGGGGGCTGGACTGAAGCTTTCTTT.

This chain uses TRBV21-1 with TRBJ2-5; the table's D call, TRBD1, has no DNA check behind it. TRBV21-1 is a listed pseudogene. The CDR3 extends over 15 amino acids. The chain's CDR3 is CASSKSRAPGETQYF. The DNA for the CDR3 is TGTGCCAGCAGCAAGAGCCGGGCCCCAGGGGAGACCCAGTACTTC.

This clone was seen only a few times. The chain has TRBV11-2 and TRBJ1-5; TRBD1 matches 7 bases. Germline V gene data show CDR1 as SGHAT and CDR2 as FQNNGV. CDR3 size: 14 residues. Unmatched junction bases numbered 7, after V lost 5 bases and J lost 6 bases. The CDR3 sequence: CASSPTGVVQPQHF. As DNA, the CDR3 is TGTGCCAGCAGCCCAACAGGGGTGGTTCAGCCCCAGCATTTT.

The count of this clone is one. This chain joins TRBV7-9 and TRBJ2-3; D is perhaps TRBD2 (5 bases). The CDR3 runs 14 residues. Germline V gives CDR1 SEHNR, CDR2 FQNEAQ (reference sequence). Deletions cut 3 bases from V and 1 base from J, with 8 bases between. CDR3 in amino acids: CASSLRAGTDTQYF. The CDR3 DNA follows: TGTGCCAGCAGCTTGAGGGCGGGCACAGATACGCAGTATTTT.

This chain uses TRBV7-9 with TRBJ2-1; maybe TRBD1 (6 bases). Deletions cut 2 bases from V and 7 bases from J, with 15 bases between. The CDR3 runs 15 residues. Germline values: CDR1 SEHNR, CDR2 FQNEAQ (reference sequence). The CDR3 coding sequence is TGTGCCAGCAGCTTAACAGGGATCCAGTATAATGAGCAGTTCTTC. Encoded protein: CASSLTGIQYNEQFF. Variable domain in full (rest from reference TRBV7-9 and TRBJ2-1): DTGVSQNPRHKITKRGQNVTFRCDPISEHNRLYWYRQTLGQGPEFLTYFQNEAQLEKSRLLSDRFSAERPKGSFSTLEIQRTEQGDSAMYLCASSLTGIQYNEQFFGPGTRLTVL.

V gene TRBV7-8 combines with J gene TRBJ2-7; 8 nucleotides line up with TRBD1. The CDR3 runs 14 residues. Germline loops: CDR1 SGHVS, CDR2 FQNEAQ. V lost 4 bases and J lost 2; bases outside the gene matches: 4. CDR3 DNA: TGTGCCAGCAGCTCGGGACAGGTCACCTACGAGCAGTACTTC. Encoded protein: CASSSGQVTYEQYF.

This clone was seen a single time. The rearrangement uses TRBV5-5 and TRBJ1-2; TRBD1 aligns across 10 bases. Germline trimming cut 4 bases from V and 7 bases from J; bases unmatched to any gene: 10. This CDR3 has 15 amino acids. Germline CDR1 is SGHKS and CDR2 is YYEKEE (reference sequence). This CDR3 is CASSLPGTGVSGYTF. For the CDR3, the DNA is TGTGCCAGCAGCCTGCCGGGGACAGGGGTTTCTGGCTACACCTTC.

The J gene is TRBJ2-7, the V gene TRBV14; tentative D call: TRBD2 (6 bases). In germline, CDR1 is SGHDN, CDR2 FVKESK. The CDR3 sequence is 15 residues long. Trimming removed 2 bases from V and 2 bases from J, with 13 bases in between. This chain's CDR3 is CASSQLGGLTYEQYF. The CDR3 DNA follows: TGTGCCAGCAGCCAACTCGGGGGTCTGACCTACGAGCAGTACTTC.

This chain connects TRBV18 to TRBJ2-1, with a tentative D call TRBD1 (5 bases). This CDR3 region has 13 residues. Germline V gene lookup returns CDR1 KGHSH and CDR2 LQKENI. The V end was cut by 2 bases, the J end by 3 bases, with 5 bases between. DNA for the CDR3: TGTGCCAGCTCACCAGACAGCTACAATGAGCAGTTCTTC. Translation: CASSPDSYNEQFF.

CDR3 DNA: TGTGCCACCCGACAGGGAGAGGGCTACACCTTC. This translates into CATRQGEGYTF. V usage is TRBV19 and J usage is TRBJ1-2; 7 nucleotides line up with TRBD1. Trimming removed 10 bases from V and 8 bases from J; junction bases left unmatched: 7. CDR1 and CDR2 (germline): LNHDA, SQIVND (reference sequence). This CDR3 has 11 residues.

The CDR3 DNA follows: TGTGCCAGCAGTGAAATGGCAGGGTACACCTACGAGCAGTACTTC. It translates to CASSEMAGYTYEQYF. The chain has TRBV2 and TRBJ2-7; tentative D call: TRBD1 (5 bases). The CDR3 length is 15 residues. The germline V and J ends were trimmed by 2 bases and 2 bases, with 13 bases remaining between them. Germline values: CDR1 SNHLY, CDR2 FYNNEI.

In this sample, this clone turned up once. The rearrangement links TRBV27 to TRBJ1-5; D not resolved. This CDR3 contains 14 residues. Trimming shortened V by 6 bases and J by 5 bases, and 14 bases separated the two germline ends. From germline, CDR1 is MNHEY and CDR2 SMNVEV (reference sequence). The CDR3 bases are TGTGCCAGCAGCCTACGACCGAGGGATCAGCCCCAGCATTTT. As protein: CASSLRPRDQPQHF.

V and J are TRBV19 and TRBJ2-6, with a tentative D call TRBD1 (7 bases). Between the trimmed V and J ends, which lost 4 bases and 0 bases, there was a span of 10 bases. The germline CDR1 and CDR2 sequences are LNHDA and SQIVND (reference sequence). The CDR3 has 16 residues. The CDR3 here is CASSSGDSSGANVLTF. The CDR3 nucleotides read TGTGCCAGTAGTAGCGGGGACAGCTCTGGGGCCAACGTCCTGACTTTC.

This clone has just one count. The chain recombines TRBV7-6 with TRBJ2-2; 7 bases match TRBD2. V lost 5 bases to trimming and J lost 4 bases; unmatched junction nucleotides: 10. CDR1 is SGHVS, CDR2 FNYEAQ, per germline. This CDR3 region has 16 residues. This CDR3 reads CASSHPRLATTGELFF. CDR3 DNA: TGTGCCAGCAGCCACCCAAGACTAGCTACCACCGGGGAGCTGTTTTTT.